This T cell receptor (beta chain) was observed in a study of blood T cell repertoires in COVID-19. Looking at the study overall: Samples representing acute and convalescent COVID-19 were sourced from the United States, Italy and Spain. PBMCs, B-cell-depleted T cells, or T cells provided the cDNA or gDNA that made up the material.

CDR1 is SGHNT and CDR2 is YENEEA in the germline V gene. With V trimmed by 5 bases and J by 6 bases, 8 bases remained unmatched. The CDR3 spans 15 residues. The repertoire was sequenced with immunoSEQ multiplex PCR; TCRdb's copy has only in-frame clones and lacks some. The table lists fewer than 350,000 clones, about nine tenths of them singletons. This rearrangement joins TRBV11-3 to TRBJ2-2, with 8 positions matching TRBD2. The specimen sequenced was peripheral blood. This receptor was obtained from a man aged 30-40 years with COVID-19, enrolled during active disease. CDR3 protein: CASSPRGGGAGELFF. As DNA, the CDR3 is TGTGCCAGCAGCCCCCGGGGGGGCGGCGCCGGGGAGCTGTTTTTT. The complete variable domain, with remaining parts taken from reference TRBV11-3 and TRBJ2-2, reads EAGVVQSPRYKIIEKKQPVAFWCNPISGHNTLYWYLQNLGQGPELLIRYENEEAVDDSQLPKDRFSAERLKGVDSTLKIQPAELGDSAVYLCASSPRGGGAGELFFGEGSRLTVL.